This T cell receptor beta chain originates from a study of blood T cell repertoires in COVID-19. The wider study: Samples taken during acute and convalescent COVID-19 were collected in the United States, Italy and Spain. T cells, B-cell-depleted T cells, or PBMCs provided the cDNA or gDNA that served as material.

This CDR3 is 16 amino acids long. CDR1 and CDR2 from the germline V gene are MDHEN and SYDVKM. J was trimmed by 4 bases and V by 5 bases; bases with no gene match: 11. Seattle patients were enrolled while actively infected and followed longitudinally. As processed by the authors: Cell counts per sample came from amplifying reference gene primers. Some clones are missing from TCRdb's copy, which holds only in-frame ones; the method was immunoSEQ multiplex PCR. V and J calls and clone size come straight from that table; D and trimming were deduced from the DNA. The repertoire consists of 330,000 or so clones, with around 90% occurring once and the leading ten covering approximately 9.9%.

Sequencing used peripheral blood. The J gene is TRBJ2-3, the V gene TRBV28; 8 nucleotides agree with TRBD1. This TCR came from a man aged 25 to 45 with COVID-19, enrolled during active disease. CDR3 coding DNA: TGTGCCAGCAGTCGCCCGGACCCGGGACAGGCAGATACGCAGTATTTT. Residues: CASSRPDPGQADTQYF.